The 27 T cell receptor beta chains below were found in one sample sequenced in a study of blood T cell repertoires in COVID-19. Produced via immunoSEQ multiplex PCR; TCRdb's table is partial and in-frame only. The sample has 350,000 to 400,000 clones; around nine tenths are singletons. The sample taken for sequencing was PBMCs or T cells enriched from blood (not recorded which). These receptors were collected from a woman in her late teens or twenties who had recovered from COVID-19.

The rearrangement links TRBV4-1 to TRBJ1-4; tentative D call: TRBD1 (6 bases). Germline lookup yields CDR1 MGHRA and CDR2 YSYEKL. The CDR3 contains 16 residues. The ends were cut back, 1 base at V and 7 bases at J, with 16 bases in the middle. CDR3 in DNA: TGCGCCAGCAGCCAAGCTTTGTCAGGGGACGGTGAAAAACTGTTTTTT. It specifies CASSQALSGDGEKLFF.

The chain is built from TRBV30 and TRBJ1-1, with 8 bases fitting TRBD1. Germline V gene lookup returns CDR1 GTSNPN and CDR2 SVGIG (reference sequence). With 5 bases clipped from V and 8 bases from J, the junction kept 7 bases outside the gene matches. This CDR3 has 12 amino acids. CDR3 sequence: CAWSDRGKEAFF. The CDR3 bases are TGTGCCTGGTCCGACAGGGGTAAAGAAGCTTTCTTT.

This chain connects TRBV9 to TRBJ1-3; maybe TRBD1 (5 bases). V lost 3 bases to trimming and J lost 0 bases, with 13 bases between them. In germline, CDR1 is SGDLS, CDR2 YYNGEE. The CDR3 has 16 amino acids. CDR3 sequence (DNA): TGTGCCAGCAGCGCGTCGGACACCGGCTCTGGAAACACCATATATTTT. Translating it yields CASSASDTGSGNTIYF.

The J gene is TRBJ2-3, the V gene TRBV3-1 (or the pseudogene TRBV3-2); 12 bases line up with TRBD1. The trim removed 3 bases at V and 4 bases at J, leaving 11 bases unmatched. Germline-derived CDR1 and CDR2 are LGHDT and YNNKEL (reference sequence). The CDR3 runs 18 residues. This chain's CDR3 is CASSHASGTGGRADTQYF. CDR3 nucleotide sequence: TGTGCCAGCAGCCACGCGTCCGGGACAGGGGGCCGGGCAGATACGCAGTATTTT.

This chain connects TRBV27 to TRBJ1-2, with a weak D call TRBD1 (6 bases). Looked up from germline, CDR1 is MNHEY and CDR2 is SMNVEV (reference sequence). The length of the CDR3 is 13 residues. V lost 11 bases and J lost 2, with 15 bases in between. The CDR3 DNA is TGTGCCGCCTCACTCACAGGGAACTATGGCTACACCTTC. The encoded protein is CAASLTGNYGYTF.

This rearrangement joins TRBV7-9 to TRBJ2-3; 10 bases are a match to TRBD2. The CDR3 spans 15 residues. V trimming: 7 bases; J trimming: 6 bases; junction bases outside the gene matches: 10. Germline V CDR1 and CDR2: SEHNR, FQNEAQ (reference sequence). The CDR3 is CASILERGGADTQYF. As DNA, the CDR3 is TGTGCCAGCATCCTGGAGCGGGGGGGCGCGGATACGCAGTATTTT.

This chain joins TRBV27 and TRBJ1-2; 7 nucleotides match TRBD1. The germline CDR1 and CDR2 sequences are MNHEY and SMNVEV (reference sequence). The CDR3 is made up of 15 amino acids. V lost 3 bases, J lost 4 bases, and 8 bases stayed unmatched. For the CDR3, the DNA is TGTGCCAGCAGTTTGACAGGGTTGTCAGGCTATGGCTACACCTTC. Its translation is CASSLTGLSGYGYTF.

This clone appeared once. Mismatch with germline at one junction end may stem from a read error. V is TRBV7-2 and J is TRBJ2-7; perhaps TRBD2 as D (6 bases). Germline V lookup: CDR1 SGHTA, CDR2 FQGNSA. This CDR3 is 14 amino acids long. In DNA, the CDR3 is TGTGCCAGCAGCTTAGGTCGCAGCGGGTACGTGCAGTACTTC. Translation: CASSLGRSGYVQYF.

V is TRBV6-4 and J is TRBJ1-2; D gene unclear. The CDR3 loop spans 15 amino acids. V shed 7 bases and J shed 3 bases, with 18 bases lying between them. Germline lookup yields CDR1 MRHNA and CDR2 SNTAGT. The CDR3 bases are TGTGCCAGCACCCTAAAAGCCGGGAACTACTATGGCTACACCTTC. Its protein product is CASTLKAGNYYGYTF.

This chain connects TRBV25-1 to TRBJ2-5, with 10 positions matching TRBD2. Looked up from germline, CDR1 is MGHDK and CDR2 is SYGVNS. This CDR3 comprises 15 residues. V shed 3 bases and J 3 bases; nucleotides not matched to a gene: 4. Here the CDR3 reads CASSEWLAGEETQYF. DNA for the CDR3: TGTGCCAGCAGTGAGTGGCTAGCGGGGGAAGAGACCCAGTACTTC.

The J gene is TRBJ2-1, the V gene TRBV30; D possibly corresponds to TRBD1 (7 bases). Germline V gene lookup returns CDR1 GTSNPN and CDR2 SVGIG (reference sequence). Trimming pared 0 bases from V and 2 bases from J, leaving 8 bases between. The CDR3 has 14 residues. The CDR3, as DNA: TGTGCCTGGAGTGTCAGGGGGGCCTACAATGAGCAGTTCTTC. This translates into CAWSVRGAYNEQFF.

The J gene is TRBJ2-1, the V gene TRBV29-1; 8 positions match TRBD1. CDR1 is SQVTM, CDR2 ANQGSEA, per germline. J lost 4 bases, V lost 1 base, and 6 bases had no gene match. CDR3 size: 15 residues. CDR3 in amino acids: CSVEGPGQEYNEQFF. The CDR3 bases are TGCAGCGTTGAAGGACCGGGACAGGAGTACAATGAGCAGTTCTTC.

The CDR3 is CASSQVLRGPSGNEQFF. The CDR3 region has the DNA TGTGCCAGCAGCCAAGTTCTGCGGGGGCCATCAGGAAATGAGCAGTTCTTC. This sequence joins TRBV3-1 (or the pseudogene TRBV3-2) and TRBJ2-1; D is possibly TRBD2 (7 bases). Germline lookup yields CDR1 LGHDT and CDR2 YNNKEL (reference sequence). The CDR3 spans 17 residues. V lost 1 base and J 7 bases, leaving 20 bases between the germline ends.

The chain carries TRBV19 and TRBJ1-2, with a weak D call TRBD1 (6 bases). This CDR3 has 12 amino acids. Germline V gene sequence: CDR1 LNHDA, CDR2 SQIVND (reference sequence). Trimming removed 4 bases at V and 8 bases at J, with 11 bases between. The CDR3: CASSTGTPGYTF. CDR3 coding DNA: TGTGCCAGTAGTACCGGGACACCAGGCTACACCTTC. Combining the CDR3 with reference TRBV19 and TRBJ1-2 gives the whole variable domain DGGITQSPKYLFRKEGQNVTLSCEQNLNHDAMYWYRQDPGQGLRLIYYSQIVNDFQKGDIAEGYSVSREKKESFPLTVTSAQKNPTAFYLCASSTGTPGYTFGSGTRLTVV.

This sequence joins TRBV20-1 and TRBJ2-3; 10 bases are a match to TRBD2. CDR1 and CDR2 from the germline V gene are DFQATT and SNEGSKA (reference sequence). This CDR3 has 14 residues. The V gene end was trimmed by 3 bases and the J gene end by 1 base; junction bases not matched to a gene: 1. The CDR3 DNA reads TGCAGTGCTAGTGGGACTAGCGGCACAGATACGCAGTATTTT. Protein product: CSASGTSGTDTQYF.

About this clone itself: Other DNA sequences of this sample code for an identical CDR3. The rearrangement uses TRBV18 and TRBJ1-4; 8 bases map to TRBD1. In germline, CDR1 is KGHSH, CDR2 LQKENI. V dropped 3 bases and J dropped 5; count of bases not matched to a gene: 5. The CDR3 spans 15 residues. CDR3 nucleotide sequence: TGTGCCAGCTCACCGGGACAGGTCCTAAATGAAAAACTGTTTTTT. Its protein product is CASSPGQVLNEKLFF.

The gene calls are TRBV11-2 and TRBJ2-5; D uncertain. There are 15 residues in the CDR3. The germline CDR1 and CDR2 sequences are SGHAT and FQNNGV. Between the trimmed V and J ends, which lost 2 bases and 2 bases, there was a span of 12 bases. CDR3 loop: CASSLLVLGQETQYF. CDR3 coding DNA: TGTGCCAGCAGCTTATTAGTGCTAGGTCAAGAGACCCAGTACTTC.

This chain connects TRBV5-1 to TRBJ2-1; 14 nucleotides agree with TRBD2. V lost 7 bases to trimming and J lost 1 base; unmatched junction nucleotides: 10. This CDR3 is built from 18 residues. The germline V gene has CDR1 SGHRS and CDR2 YFSETQ. CDR3 DNA: TGCGCCAGCGGGATTCGTGGGACTAGCGGGGGTTCCTACAATGAGCAGTTCTTC. Amino acid sequence: CASGIRGTSGGSYNEQFF.

This clone showed up just once. This sequence joins TRBV3-1 (or the pseudogene TRBV3-2) and TRBJ1-5; the D is unclear. The CDR3 covers 18 residues. Germline V CDR1 and CDR2: LGHDT, YNNKEL (reference sequence). Trimming left V 3 bases short and J 0 bases short, with 18 bases between. This CDR3 is CASSHRGDAVYSNQPQHF. The CDR3 DNA follows: TGTGCCAGCAGCCATCGGGGAGACGCTGTGTATAGCAATCAGCCCCAGCATTTT.

This clone was detected once. The rearrangement links TRBV5-1 to TRBJ1-1; TRBD1 might be the D (6 bases). The CDR3 runs to 16 residues. The V end was cut by 1 base, the J end by 2 bases, with 15 bases between. Germline CDR1 and CDR2: SGHRS and YFSETQ. The CDR3 loop reads CASSLITGQANTEAFF. In DNA form, the CDR3 reads TGCGCCAGCAGCTTGATAACAGGGCAAGCAAACACTGAAGCTTTCTTT.

The chain employs TRBV3-1 (or the pseudogene TRBV3-2) and TRBJ1-1; 10 bases map to TRBD1. Germline-derived CDR1 and CDR2 are LGHDT and YNNKEL (reference sequence). The CDR3 is made up of 16 amino acids. With 3 bases clipped from V and 8 bases from J, the junction kept 12 bases outside the gene matches. CDR3 region: CASSHGTGEPRLEAFF. In DNA form, the CDR3 reads TGTGCCAGCAGCCACGGGACAGGGGAGCCCCGACTGGAAGCTTTCTTT.

The CDR3 coding sequence is TGTGCCAGCAGGACGGACAGGGTGGGTGGCTACACCTTC. Translated, it gives CASRTDRVGGYTF. The chain combines TRBV6-5 with TRBJ1-2; 8 bases match TRBD1. Germline V gives CDR1 MNHEY, CDR2 SVGAGI. This CDR3 is built from 13 residues. Trimming at V came to 6 bases and at J to 7 bases, leaving 7 bases not matched to a gene.

The genes are TRBV27 and TRBJ1-5, with a weak D call TRBD1 (5 bases). CDR1 is MNHEY and CDR2 is SMNVEV in the germline V gene (reference sequence). V lost 5 bases, J lost 3 bases, and 14 bases lay in between. There are 15 residues in the CDR3. CDR3 nucleotides: TGTGCCAGCAGTCAGTCGACAGAGACCAATCAGCCCCAGCATTTT. Its translation: CASSQSTETNQPQHF.

This chain connects TRBV18 to TRBJ2-7, with 9 bases matching TRBD1. V lost 2 bases and J lost 7; bases outside the gene matches: 18. The CDR3 has 18 amino acids. Germline V gene data show CDR1 as KGHSH and CDR2 as LQKENI. The CDR3 spells CASSPNLDRGGYFSEQYF. In nucleotides, the CDR3 is TGTGCCAGCTCACCAAACTTGGACAGGGGCGGTTATTTTTCGGAGCAGTACTTC.

The chain carries TRBV6-6 and TRBJ2-6; unclear D gene. The V end lost 5 bases, the J end lost 0 bases, and 20 bases lay between the germline ends. CDR1 is MNHNY and CDR2 is SVGAGI in the germline V gene (reference sequence). This CDR3 comprises 19 residues. The CDR3 loop is CASSPRVRSFISGANVLTF. In DNA form, the CDR3 reads TGTGCCAGCAGTCCCCGGGTGAGGTCCTTCATCTCTGGGGCCAACGTCCTGACTTTC.

The chain uses TRBV6-1 and TRBJ1-5, with a possible D match to TRBD1 (5 bases). The CDR3 spans 14 residues. Per germline, CDR1 MNHNS and CDR2 SASEGT. Trimming shortened V by 7 bases and J by 0 bases, and 10 bases separated the two germline ends. CDR3 sequence (DNA): TGTGCCAGCACTGACAGAAATAGCAATCAGCCCCAGCATTTT. Amino acid sequence: CASTDRNSNQPQHF.

The chain's CDR3 is CASSRDRSNTEAFF. The CDR3 nucleotides are TGTGCCAGCAGCCGCGACAGGTCGAACACTGAAGCTTTCTTT. The J gene is TRBJ1-1, the V gene TRBV6-5; D perhaps matches TRBD1 (6 bases). V lost 6 bases to trimming and J lost 1 base, with 12 bases between them. The CDR3 contains 14 residues. The germline V gene encodes CDR1 MNHEY and CDR2 SVGAGI.